The clone carrying this T cell receptor (beta chain) was recorded a few times. Antigen unknown. Unique molecular identifiers were built into the TCRbeta library. TCRdb re-analysed the PCR reads in MiXCR, keeping a single row per CDR3 protein. The sample lists approximately 980,000 distinct CDR3 sequences, around 30% occurring once. CDR1 and CDR2 (germline): SGHRS, YFSETQ. The CDR3 is made up of 16 amino acids. Trimming took off 4 bases at V and 6 bases at J, with 21 bases between the two ends. The data originate from a study of T-cell reconstitution after alpha-beta-depleted transplantation in children. General study results and limits: There were reportedly several hundred expanded graft clones from which alpha-beta T cells came about two months after transplant. T-cell numbers and diversity one year post-transplant derived largely from freshly generated T cells.

The sequenced sample was PBMCs, mostly from graft donor cells, obtained 360 days after TCRalphabeta/CD19-depleted stem cell transplant. This receptor was identified in a boy in the first two years of life who had a stem cell transplant for SCID, so the T cells may come from the graft donor. V usage is TRBV5-1 and J usage is TRBJ2-3; the D is unclear. The chain's CDR3 is CASSPSSAATLDTQYF. In DNA form, the CDR3 reads TGCGCCAGCAGCCCAAGCTCAGCAGCAACTCTGGATACGCAGTATTTT. Drawing the rest from reference TRBV5-1 and TRBJ2-3, the complete variable domain is KAGVTQTPRYLIKTRGQQVTLSCSPISGHRSVSWYQQTPGQGLQFLFEYFSETQRNKGNFPGRFSGRQFSNSRSEMNVSTLELGDSALYLCASSPSSAATLDTQYFGPGTRLTVL.